This T cell receptor beta chain comes out of a study of post-analysis software for immune sequencing data. Whole-study context: Recorded subtypes: relapsing-remitting, secondary progressive, progressive-relapsing; some patients unannotated. Points from the study as a whole: Among five TRBV segments more frequent in patients than controls were TRBV5-6, TRBV5-1 and TRBV20-1. Same-batch samples co-clustered strongly by F measure. Among multiple sclerosis patients, normalized Chao1 diversity was significantly below that of controls.

Per germline, CDR1 DFQATT and CDR2 SNEGSKA (reference sequence). V lost 3 bases, J lost 1 base, and 9 bases lay in between. This CDR3 contains 13 residues. To note about this clonotype: The target antigen is unknown.

The TCR beta cDNA libraries contained unique molecular identifiers. T cells numbering roughly 0.95 to 10 million gave rise to 400,000 to 550,000 cDNA molecules. TCRdb passed the PCR reads through MiXCR, listing each CDR3 protein once. The table shows about 540,000 distinct CDR3 sequences, with less than 40% occurring only once. The TCR originated in a girl aged 2 to 17 with multiple sclerosis. Sequencing was done on a sample of blood. This chain connects TRBV20-1 to TRBJ2-5; D not resolved. The CDR3: CSASRLLQETQYF. CDR3 bases: TGCAGTGCTAGTCGGCTCCTCCAAGAGACCCAGTACTTC.